This T cell receptor (beta chain) was documented in a study of blood T cell repertoires in COVID-19. Authors' processing steps: Reference gene primer amplification gave nucleated cell count estimates. Sequencing was performed with immunoSEQ multiplex PCR; in TCRdb, only in-frame clones are kept and a portion is missing. From that table come the V and J calls and clone size; the DNA was used to work out D and trimming. The sample consists of roughly 140,000 clones, 75% to 90% of them appearing once. This clone was recorded a few times. V lost 4 bases and J 6 bases, leaving 27 bases between the germline ends. Germline V CDR1 and CDR2: PRHDT, FYEKMQ (reference sequence). The CDR3 runs to 18 residues.

The sample was peripheral blood. This receptor was taken from a woman between 35 and 50 years old with acute or convalescent COVID-19. The rearrangement links TRBV13 to TRBJ1-2; D possibly corresponds to TRBD1 (5 bases). The CDR3 nucleotides are TGTGCCAGCAGCTCTCCCTCACGGGAGGGCCCTGCCAGGGATGGCTACACCTTC. Protein sequence: CASSSPSREGPARDGYTF.